Described below is a single TCR beta chain sequence and its context. Its antigen is still unknown. At one boundary the junction diverges from the germline segment, which might be a read error. These data come from a study of cytomegalovirus exposure and HLA in healthy donors. Points from the study as a whole: Reports indicated that the classifier achieved high specificity and sensitivity in diagnosing cytomegalovirus status.

This PCR relied on a set of 60 Vbeta primers and 13 Jbeta primers. TCRdb's table, derived via immunoSEQ multiplex PCR, lists solely in-frame clones and lacks some. The sample has roughly 250,000 clones; 80% are singletons. The origin of this receptor is a girl aged 2-15 years in good health and CMV-seronegative. The sequenced sample consisted of PBMCs.

The DNA of the CDR3 is TGTGCCATCAGTGAGTCGACAGTGTGGGACAGCTCCGACAATGAGCAGTTCTTC. Its translation: CAISESTVWDSSDNEQFF. The chain carries TRBV10-3 and TRBJ2-1, with 7 positions matching TRBD1. The CDR3 extends over 18 amino acids. The germline gives CDR1 ENHRY, CDR2 SYGVKD.